This is a list of T cell receptor beta chains from one sample in a study of graft-versus-host responses after intestinal transplantation. What these receptors recognize is not known. Sequenced by immunoSEQ multiplex PCR; TCRdb stores in-frame clones only, minus some. The sample lists roughly 100,000 clones; roughly 84% were seen once. Sequencing was performed on unstimulated CD4+ T cells sorted from spleen or lymph node cells, taken before intestinal transplant. All receptors derive from a human donor who received an intestinal transplant. The conserved cysteine and the conserved F or W are not part of the CDR3 here.

V	J	CDR3
TRBV6-1	TRBJ1-6	ASSEVLRDSPLH
TRBV27	TRBJ2-3	ASGPGNVGADTQY
TRBV5-1	TRBJ2-7	ASRDGQVYEQY
TRBV27	TRBJ2-1	ASRSASRYNEQF
TRBV6-5	TRBJ1-4	ASSYSGPGGEKLF
TRBV13	TRBJ2-7	ASSPTGASYEQY
TRBV2	TRBJ2-7	ASSGDSHEQY
TRBV5-1	TRBJ2-3	ASSFEGVGDTQY
TRBV28	TRBJ2-3	ASSPTTGEVDTQY
TRBV14	TRBJ2-7	ASSQEWTGPSY
TRBV5-2	TRBJ2-1	ASSQLAGGPDNEQF
TRBV5-6	TRBJ1-1	ASSPSWNTEAF
TRBV27	TRBJ2-5	ASSLLGETQY
TRBV2	TRBJ2-5	ASSDWTSETQY
TRBV18	TRBJ2-1	ASSPPRAGGSGNEQF
TRBV19	TRBJ1-2	ASRFAGTGYYGYT
TRBV7-6	TRBJ2-7	ASSPTSGGYEQY
TRBV11-2	TRBJ2-1	ASSLVSSYNEQF
TRBV7-6	TRBJ2-3	ASSLIRTPRDTQY
TRBV18	TRBJ2-5	ASSRRTGRGEETQY
TRBV28	NA	ASSLQRYEQY
TRBV9	TRBJ1-2	ASSEPQGPT
TRBV5-5	TRBJ1-4	ASSLVYPGRDEKLF
TRBV5-1	TRBJ2-2	ASSELNTGELF
TRBV9	TRBJ2-1	ASSSWGGGRNNEQF
TRBV2	TRBJ2-7	ASSQGAEYEQY
TRBV15	TRBJ1-1	ATREGAEAF
TRBV12-5	TRBJ2-7	ASGLETTGSYEQY
TRBV2	TRBJ1-2	ASTLTNRDHYGYT
TRBV11-2	TRBJ2-7	ASSWGTAEQY
TRBV27	TRBJ2-4	ASSETLAKNIQY
TRBV5-1	TRBJ2-5	ASSGGSAQY
TRBV6-4	TRBJ2-2	ASSLSSDGELF
TRBV6-5	TRBJ1-1	ASSYRGWGNTEAF
TRBV10-3	TRBJ2-3	AISEGLAGTDTQY
TRBV29-1	TRBJ2-1	SVVKAGRANEQF